This T cell receptor beta chain was recovered during a study of technical replicates of blood from a handful of donors. Repertoires were generated with immunoSEQ multiplex PCR, while TCRdb's copy carries only in-frame clones and drops some. The sample has about 84,000 clones, roughly 98% seen once. V was shortened by 6 bases and J by 6 bases, with 17 bases between the two germline ends. This CDR3 has 15 residues. Germline CDR1 MDHEN, CDR2 SYDVKM. This chain uses TRBV28 with TRBJ2-2; D may be TRBD2 (5 bases). Sequenced sample: T cells isolated from PBMCs. The TCR was taken from a human donor in good health. For the CDR3, the DNA is TGTGCCAGCAGCCCGGAAGGACTTTTCGCCGGGGAGCTGTTTTTT. Its protein is CASSPEGLFAGELFF.